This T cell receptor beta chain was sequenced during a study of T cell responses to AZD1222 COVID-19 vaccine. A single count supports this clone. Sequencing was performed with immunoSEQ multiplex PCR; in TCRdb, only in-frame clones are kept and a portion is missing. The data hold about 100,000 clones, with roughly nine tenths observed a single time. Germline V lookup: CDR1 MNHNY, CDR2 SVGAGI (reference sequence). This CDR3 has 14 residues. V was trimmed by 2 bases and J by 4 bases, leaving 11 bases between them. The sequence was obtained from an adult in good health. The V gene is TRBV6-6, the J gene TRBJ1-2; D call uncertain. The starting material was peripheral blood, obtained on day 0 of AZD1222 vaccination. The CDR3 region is CASSYPQAPYGYTF. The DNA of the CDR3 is TGTGCCAGCAGTTACCCCCAAGCCCCCTATGGCTACACCTTC.